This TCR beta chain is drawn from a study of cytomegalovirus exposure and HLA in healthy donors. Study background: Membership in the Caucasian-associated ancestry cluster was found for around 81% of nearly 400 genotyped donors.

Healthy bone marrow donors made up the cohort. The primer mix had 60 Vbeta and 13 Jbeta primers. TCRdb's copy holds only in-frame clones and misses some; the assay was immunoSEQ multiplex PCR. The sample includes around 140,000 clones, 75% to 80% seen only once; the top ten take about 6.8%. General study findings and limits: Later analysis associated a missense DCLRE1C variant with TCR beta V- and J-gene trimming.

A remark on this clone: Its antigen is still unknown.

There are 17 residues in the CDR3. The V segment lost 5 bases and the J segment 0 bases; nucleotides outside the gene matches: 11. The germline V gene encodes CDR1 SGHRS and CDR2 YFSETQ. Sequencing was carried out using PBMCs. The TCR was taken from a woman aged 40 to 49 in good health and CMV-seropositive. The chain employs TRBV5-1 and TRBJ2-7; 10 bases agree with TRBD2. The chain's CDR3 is CASSPTLTSGDSYEQYF. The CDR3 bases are TGCGCCAGCAGTCCCACACTAACTAGCGGGGACTCCTACGAGCAGTACTTC.